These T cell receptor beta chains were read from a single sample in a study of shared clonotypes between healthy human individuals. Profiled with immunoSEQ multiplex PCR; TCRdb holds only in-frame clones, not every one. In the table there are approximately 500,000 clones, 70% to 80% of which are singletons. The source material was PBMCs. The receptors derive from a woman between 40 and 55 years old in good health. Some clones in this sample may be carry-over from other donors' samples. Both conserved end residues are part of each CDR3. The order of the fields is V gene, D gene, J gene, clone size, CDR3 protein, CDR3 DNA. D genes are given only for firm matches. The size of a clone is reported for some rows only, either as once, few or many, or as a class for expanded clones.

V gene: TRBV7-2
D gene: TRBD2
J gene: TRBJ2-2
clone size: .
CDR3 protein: CASSPLLAGGGSTGELFF
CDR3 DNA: TGTGCCAGCAGCCCCCTACTAGCGGGGGGTGGTTCCACCGGGGAGCTGTTTTTT

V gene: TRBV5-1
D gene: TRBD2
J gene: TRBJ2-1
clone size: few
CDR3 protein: CASSLAGTSGSREQFF
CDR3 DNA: TGCGCCAGCAGCTTGGCGGGGACTAGCGGGAGCCGTGAGCAGTTCTTC

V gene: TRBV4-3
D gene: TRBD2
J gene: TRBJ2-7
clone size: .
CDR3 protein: CASSPRRAGVSHEQYF
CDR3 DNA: TGCGCCAGCAGCCCCCGGCGAGCGGGAGTGTCCCACGAGCAGTACTTC

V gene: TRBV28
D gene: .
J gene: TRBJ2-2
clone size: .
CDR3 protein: CASSFVGGIPTGELFF
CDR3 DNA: TGTGCCAGCAGTTTCGTTGGAGGGATTCCCACCGGGGAGCTGTTTTTT

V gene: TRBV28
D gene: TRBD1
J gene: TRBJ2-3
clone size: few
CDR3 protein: CASSPGQGGIDTQYF
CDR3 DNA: TGTGCCAGCAGTCCGGGACAGGGTGGTATAGATACGCAGTATTTT

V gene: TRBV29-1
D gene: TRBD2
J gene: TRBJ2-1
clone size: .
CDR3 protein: CSVEDRHRGVAGGPSEEQFF
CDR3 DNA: TGCAGCGTTGAAGATCGTCACAGGGGCGTAGCGGGAGGGCCCTCAGAGGAGCAGTTCTTC

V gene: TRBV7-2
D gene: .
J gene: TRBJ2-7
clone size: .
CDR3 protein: CASSHHRRGSSYEQYF
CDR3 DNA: TGTGCCAGCAGCCATCACCGACGGGGGAGTTCCTACGAGCAGTACTTC

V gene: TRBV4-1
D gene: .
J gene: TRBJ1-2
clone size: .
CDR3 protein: CASSQLTQNYGYTF
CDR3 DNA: TGCGCCAGCAGCCAATTGACGCAAAACTATGGCTACACCTTC

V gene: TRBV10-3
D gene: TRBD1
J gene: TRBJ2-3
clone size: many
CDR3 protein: CAISGDRGQDTQYF
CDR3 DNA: TGTGCCATCAGTGGGGACAGGGGGCAAGATACGCAGTATTTT

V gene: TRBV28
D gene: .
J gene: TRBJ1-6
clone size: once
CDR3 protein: CASSTRTGPWNSPLHF
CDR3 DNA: TGTGCCAGCAGTACCCGAACCGGGCCCTGGAATTCACCCCTCCACTTT

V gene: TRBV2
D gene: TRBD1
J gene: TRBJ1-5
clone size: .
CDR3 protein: CASSEDRGGNQPQHF
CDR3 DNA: TGTGCCAGCAGTGAGGACAGGGGAGGGAATCAGCCCCAGCATTTT

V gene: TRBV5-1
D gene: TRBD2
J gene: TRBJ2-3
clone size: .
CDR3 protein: CASSYQREGDTQYF
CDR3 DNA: TGCGCCAGCAGCTACCAGCGGGAGGGAGATACGCAGTATTTT

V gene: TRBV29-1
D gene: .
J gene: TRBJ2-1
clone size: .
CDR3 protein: CSVVRGNPYNEQFF
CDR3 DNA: TGCAGCGTTGTGCGCGGGAATCCCTACAATGAGCAGTTCTTC

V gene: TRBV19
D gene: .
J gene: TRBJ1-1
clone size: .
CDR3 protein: CASSPEDRGTEAFF
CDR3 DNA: TGTGCCAGTAGCCCCGAGGACCGAGGGACTGAAGCTTTCTTT

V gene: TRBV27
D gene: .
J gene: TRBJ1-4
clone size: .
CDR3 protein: CASSLWGWGEKLFF
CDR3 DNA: TGTGCCAGCAGTTTATGGGGGTGGGGTGAAAAACTGTTTTTT

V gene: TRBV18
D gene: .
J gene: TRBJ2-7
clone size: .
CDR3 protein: CASSPVGGARGDYEQYF
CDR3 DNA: TGTGCCAGCTCACCCGTGGGGGGGGCTAGAGGCGACTACGAGCAGTACTTC

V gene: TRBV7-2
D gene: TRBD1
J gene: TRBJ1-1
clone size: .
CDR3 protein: CASSLFGQGEAFF
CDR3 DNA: TGTGCCAGCAGCTTATTCGGACAGGGTGAAGCTTTCTTT

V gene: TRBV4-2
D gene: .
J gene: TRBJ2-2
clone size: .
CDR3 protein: CASSQEWGTGELFF
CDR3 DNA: TGTGCCAGCAGCCAAGAATGGGGAACCGGGGAGCTGTTTTTT

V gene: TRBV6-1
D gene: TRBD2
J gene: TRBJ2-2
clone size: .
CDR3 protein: CASSEVGGRNTGELFF
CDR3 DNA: TGTGCCAGCAGTGAAGTCGGCGGGAGGAACACCGGGGAGCTGTTTTTT

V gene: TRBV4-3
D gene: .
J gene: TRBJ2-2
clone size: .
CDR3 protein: CASKGGLGTGELFF
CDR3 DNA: TGCGCCAGCAAGGGGGGGCTGGGCACCGGGGAGCTGTTTTTT

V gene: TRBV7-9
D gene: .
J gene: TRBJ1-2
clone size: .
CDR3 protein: CASSPLGDDGYTF
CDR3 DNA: TGTGCCAGCAGCCCCCTCGGTGACGATGGCTACACCTTC

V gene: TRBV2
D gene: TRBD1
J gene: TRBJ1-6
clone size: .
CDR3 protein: CASSRDRGYSPLHF
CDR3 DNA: TGTGCCAGCAGTAGGGACAGGGGGTATTCACCCCTCCACTTT

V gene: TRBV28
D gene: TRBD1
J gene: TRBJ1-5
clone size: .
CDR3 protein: CASSSGQGGPQHF
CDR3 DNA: TGTGCCAGCAGCTCGGGACAGGGCGGGCCCCAGCATTTT

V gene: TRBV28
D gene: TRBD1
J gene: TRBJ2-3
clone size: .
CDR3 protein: CASSFRGTDTQYF
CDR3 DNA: TGTGCCAGCAGTTTCAGGGGGACAGATACGCAGTATTTT

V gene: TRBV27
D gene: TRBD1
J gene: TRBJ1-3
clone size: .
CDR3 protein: CASSRDRGGNTIYF
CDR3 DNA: TGTGCCAGCAGCCGAGACAGGGGGGGAAACACCATATATTTT

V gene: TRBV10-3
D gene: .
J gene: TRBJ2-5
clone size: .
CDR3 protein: CATTPQREETQYF
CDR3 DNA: TGTGCCACAACCCCCCAGAGGGAAGAGACCCAGTACTTC

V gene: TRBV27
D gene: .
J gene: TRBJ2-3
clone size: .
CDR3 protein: CASSFSESTDTQYF
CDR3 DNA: TGTGCCAGCAGTTTCTCCGAGTCCACAGATACGCAGTATTTT

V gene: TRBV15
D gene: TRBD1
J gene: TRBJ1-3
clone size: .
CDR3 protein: CATSRSPRDRVGNTIYF
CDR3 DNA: TGTGCCACCAGCAGATCCCCCCGGGACAGGGTTGGAAACACCATATATTTT

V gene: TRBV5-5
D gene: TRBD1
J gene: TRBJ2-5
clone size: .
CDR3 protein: CASSLADRPPTQYF
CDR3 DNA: TGTGCCAGCAGCTTGGCGGACAGGCCTCCGACCCAGTACTTC

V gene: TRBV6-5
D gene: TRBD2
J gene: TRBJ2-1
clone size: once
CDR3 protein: CASRRKREGQGFF
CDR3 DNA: TGTGCCAGCAGGAGAAAGCGGGAGGGCCAGGGATTCTTC

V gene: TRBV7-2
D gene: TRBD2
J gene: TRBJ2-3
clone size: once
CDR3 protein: CASSLSGGGDTQYF
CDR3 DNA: TGTGCCAGCAGCTTATCGGGAGGGGGAGATACGCAGTATTTT

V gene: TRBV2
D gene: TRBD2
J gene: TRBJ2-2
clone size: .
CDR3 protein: CATRWGTSGTGELFF
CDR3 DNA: TGTGCCACCAGATGGGGGACTAGCGGCACCGGGGAGCTGTTTTTT

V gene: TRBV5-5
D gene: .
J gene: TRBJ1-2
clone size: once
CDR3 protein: CASSLVVENYGYTF
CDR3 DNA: TGTGCCAGCAGCTTGGTTGTAGAAAACTATGGCTACACCTTC

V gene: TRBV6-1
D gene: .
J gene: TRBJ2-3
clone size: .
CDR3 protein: CASSSLDIRTDTQYF
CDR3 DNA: TGTGCCAGCAGTTCTCTGGACATTCGCACAGATACGCAGTATTTT

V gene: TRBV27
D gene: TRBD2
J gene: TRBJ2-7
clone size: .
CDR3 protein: CASSLKTSGSVEQYF
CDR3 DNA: TGTGCCAGCAGTTTAAAGACTAGCGGGTCTGTCGAGCAGTACTTC

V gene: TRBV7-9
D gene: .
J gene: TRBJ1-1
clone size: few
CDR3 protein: CASSPPPTEAFF
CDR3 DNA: TGTGCCAGCAGCCCCCCCCCAACTGAAGCTTTCTTT

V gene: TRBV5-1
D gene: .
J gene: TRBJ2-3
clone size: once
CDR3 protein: CASSLAGLRSDTQYF
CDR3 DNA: TGCGCCAGCAGCTTGGCCGGACTGAGGTCAGATACGCAGTATTTT

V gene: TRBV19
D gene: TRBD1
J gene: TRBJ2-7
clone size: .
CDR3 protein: CASSQGADSYEQYF
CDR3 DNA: TGTGCCAGTAGTCAGGGGGCAGACTCCTACGAGCAGTACTTC

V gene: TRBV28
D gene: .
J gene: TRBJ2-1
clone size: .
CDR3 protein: CASSQYRDLMSQFF
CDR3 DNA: TGTGCCAGCAGTCAATACCGGGACTTAATGTCGCAGTTCTTC

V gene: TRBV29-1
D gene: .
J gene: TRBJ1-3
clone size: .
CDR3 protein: CSVGSLGGSGNTIYF
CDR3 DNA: TGCAGCGTTGGGTCCCTCGGGGGTTCTGGAAACACCATATATTTT

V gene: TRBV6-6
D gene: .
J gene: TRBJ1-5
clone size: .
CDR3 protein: CASSYSRSGQPQHF
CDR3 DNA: TGTGCCAGCAGTTACAGTCGGTCAGGTCAGCCCCAGCATTTT

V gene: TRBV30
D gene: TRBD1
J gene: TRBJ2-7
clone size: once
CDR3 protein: CAWDRQGVKEQYF
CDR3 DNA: TGTGCCTGGGACAGACAGGGGGTGAAGGAGCAGTACTTC

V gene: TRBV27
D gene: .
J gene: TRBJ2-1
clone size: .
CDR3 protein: CASSLSARGYNEQFF
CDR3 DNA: TGTGCCAGCAGTTTATCGGCTAGGGGGTACAATGAGCAGTTCTTC

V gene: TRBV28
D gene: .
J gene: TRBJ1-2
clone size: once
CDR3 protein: CASIPTSMPRSYGYTF
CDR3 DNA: TGTGCCAGCATCCCGACATCGATGCCGCGTTCCTATGGCTACACCTTC

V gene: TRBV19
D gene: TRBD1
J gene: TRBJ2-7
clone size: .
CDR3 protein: CASSIRRTGFEYEQYF
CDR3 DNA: TGTGCCAGTAGTATACGCAGGACAGGCTTTGAGTACGAGCAGTACTTC

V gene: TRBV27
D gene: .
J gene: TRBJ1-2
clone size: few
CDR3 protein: CASSLWSGSSGYTF
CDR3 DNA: TGTGCCAGCAGTTTATGGTCAGGGTCTTCTGGCTACACCTTC

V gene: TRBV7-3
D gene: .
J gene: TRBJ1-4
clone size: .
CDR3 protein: CASSSKRARGATNEKLFF
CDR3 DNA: TGTGCCAGCAGCTCAAAACGGGCCCGGGGAGCAACTAATGAAAAACTGTTTTTT

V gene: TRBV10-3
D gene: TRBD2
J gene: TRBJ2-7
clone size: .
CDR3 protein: CAIRITPGLPDSYEQYF
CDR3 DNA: TGTGCCATCAGAATTACTCCGGGACTACCCGACTCCTACGAGCAGTACTTC

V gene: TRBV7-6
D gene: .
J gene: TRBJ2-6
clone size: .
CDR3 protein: CASSPTPFSGANVLTF
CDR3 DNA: TGTGCCAGCAGCCCCACCCCGTTCTCTGGGGCCAACGTCCTGACTTTC

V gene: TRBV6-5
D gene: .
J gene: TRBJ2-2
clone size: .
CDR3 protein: CASSYFGTGELFF
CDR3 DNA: TGTGCCAGCAGTTACTTTGGCACCGGGGAGCTGTTTTTT